These 31 T cell receptor beta chains share one sample of origin, sequenced in a study of T cells after yellow fever vaccination. TCRdb redid the calling of the 5' RACE reads with MiXCR, one entry per CDR3 protein. This repertoire shows approximately 580,000 distinct CDR3 sequences, about 17% found once; its top ten account for approximately 15%. The sequences come from PBMCs, collected 5 to 6 days after the first yellow fever vaccination. The receptors here all came from a man aged 18 to 29 who received the YFV17D yellow fever vaccine.

This clonotype was detected a few times. The chain carries TRBV11-2 and TRBJ2-3; TRBD2 aligns across 11 bases. Germline assignment: CDR1 SGHAT and CDR2 FQNNGV. The ends lost 2 bases at V and 6 bases at J; junction bases unmatched: 7. This CDR3 contains 16 residues. The CDR3 nucleotides are TGTGCCAGCAGCTTAAGGTGGACTAGCGGGCGGGATACGCAGTATTTT. Protein sequence: CASSLRWTSGRDTQYF.

The V call is TRBV5-1, the J call TRBJ2-2, with 8 positions matching TRBD1. The CDR3 totals 18 residues. Germline V lookup: CDR1 SGHRS, CDR2 YFSETQ. Trimming at V came to 3 bases and at J to 1 base, leaving 11 bases not matched to a gene. The CDR3 coding sequence is TGCGCCAGCAGCTCCTCAGGCAGGGGGCACCTGAACACCGGGGAGCTGTTTTTT. This codes for CASSSSGRGHLNTGELFF.

This clonotype was counted a few times. The rearrangement uses TRBV6-1 and TRBJ1-1; D is undetermined. The V gene's germline CDR1 is MNHNS and CDR2 SASEGT. The CDR3 spans 13 residues. V dropped 7 bases and J dropped 4 bases, with 13 bases sitting between them. CDR3 region: CASIFRAGTEAFF. The CDR3, as DNA: TGTGCCAGCATCTTTCGTGCGGGCACTGAAGCTTTCTTT.

The genes are TRBV18 and TRBJ2-1; 8 bases line up with TRBD1. The germline CDR1 and CDR2 sequences are KGHSH and LQKENI. This CDR3 spans 16 amino acids. The V gene end was trimmed by 1 base and the J gene end by 0 bases; junction bases not matched to a gene: 2. The DNA of the CDR3 is TGTGCCAGCTCACCACTGGGGACAGGCTCCTACAATGAGCAGTTCTTC. This translates into CASSPLGTGSYNEQFF.

The CDR3 here is CASSPPRTGRNEQFF. CDR3 sequence (DNA): TGTGCCAGCAGTCCCCCCCGGACAGGGAGGAATGAGCAGTTCTTC. This rearrangement joins TRBV28 to TRBJ2-1; 8 bases are shared with TRBD1. V lost 5 bases and J lost 7; bases outside the gene matches: 10. In germline, CDR1 is MDHEN, CDR2 SYDVKM. CDR3 length: 15 residues.

This clonotype was counted a few times. The chain links TRBV7-2 to TRBJ2-1; D unresolved. Trimming stripped 3 bases from V and 12 bases from J, with 18 bases between. The CDR3 runs to 14 residues. Germline V lookup: CDR1 SGHTA, CDR2 FQGNSA. This CDR3 reads CASSFPPLGLGQFF. The CDR3 DNA follows: TGTGCCAGCAGCTTTCCCCCCCTAGGCCTGGGGCAGTTCTTC.

The CDR3 sequence is CSAPEKYSNQPQHF. The CDR3 DNA reads TGCAGTGCTCCGGAGAAATATAGCAATCAGCCCCAGCATTTT. The V gene is TRBV20-1, the J gene TRBJ1-5; D gene unclear. CDR3 length equals 14 residues. The V and J ends lost 5 bases and 0 bases respectively, with 11 bases between them. The germline V gene encodes CDR1 DFQATT and CDR2 SNEGSKA (reference sequence).

V is TRBV9 and J is TRBJ1-2, with D possibly matching TRBD1 (5 bases). V was pared by 0 bases and J by 4 bases, with 13 bases between. CDR1 SGDLS and CDR2 YYNGEE come from the germline V gene. This CDR3 is 15 amino acids long. The DNA of the CDR3 is TGTGCCAGCAGCGTAGAAGAGGGGCTTGTCTATGGCTACACCTTC. Encoded protein: CASSVEEGLVYGYTF. Full variable domain (rest looked up from reference TRBV9 and TRBJ1-2): DSGVTQTPKHLITATGQRVTLRCSPRSGDLSVYWYQQSLDQGLQFLIQYYNGEERAKGNILERFSAQQFPDLHSELNLSSLELGDSALYFCASSVEEGLVYGYTFGSGTRLTVV.

This clonotype came up a few times. The chain employs TRBV28 and TRBJ2-3; 10 nucleotides align to TRBD1. The J segment lost 2 bases and the V segment lost 6 bases, leaving 8 bases of the junction unmatched. The CDR3 has 16 amino acids. Per the germline V gene, CDR1 is MDHEN and CDR2 is SYDVKM. The CDR3 protein is CASSPTGTGDTDTQYF. CDR3 coding DNA: TGTGCCAGCAGCCCCACGGGGACAGGGGACACAGATACGCAGTATTTT.

This clonotype was observed a handful of times. The chain recombines TRBV6-2 or TRBV6-3 with TRBJ1-2; no clear D. V lost 2 bases and J lost 4, with 5 bases in between. From germline, CDR1 is MNHEY and CDR2 SVGEGT. CDR3 size: 12 residues. The CDR3 DNA reads TGTGCCAGCAGTTACACGGGCTATGGCTACACCTTC. It yields the protein CASSYTGYGYTF.

This rearrangement joins TRBV30 to TRBJ2-1; TRBD1 matches 7 bases. Per germline, CDR1 GTSNPN and CDR2 SVGIG (reference sequence). Trimming cost V 1 base and J 4 bases; bases outside gene matches: 7. This CDR3 region has 15 residues. CDR3 loop: CAWSERDRPYNEQFF. CDR3 in DNA: TGTGCCTGGAGTGAGAGGGACAGACCATACAATGAGCAGTTCTTC.

This chain joins TRBV10-3 and TRBJ2-7, with D perhaps matching TRBD2 (6 bases). V lost 6 bases and J lost 4, with 13 bases in between. The V gene's germline CDR1 is ENHRY and CDR2 SYGVKD. The CDR3 contains 13 residues. CDR3 amino acids: CAIRGEDRYEQYF. In DNA form, the CDR3 reads TGTGCCATCAGGGGGGAGGACCGTTACGAGCAGTACTTC.

The CDR3 bases are TGTGCCAGCAGCTTAGAACTAGCGGGGGGGTATGAGCAGTTCTTC. Translation: CASSLELAGGYEQFF. J is TRBJ2-1 and V is TRBV7-2; 13 nucleotides align to TRBD2. CDR3 length equals 15 residues. V lost 1 base to trimming and J lost 8 bases; unmatched junction nucleotides: 2. Germline-derived CDR1 and CDR2 are SGHTA and FQGNSA.

This clonotype came up many times. The genes are TRBV12-3 or TRBV12-4 and TRBJ2-2, with unresolved D. Trimming cost V 3 bases and J 0 bases, with 11 bases left between them. There are 16 residues in the CDR3. The CDR3 spells CASSFGRVTNTGELFF. In DNA form, the CDR3 reads TGTGCCAGCAGTTTTGGTAGGGTTACGAACACCGGGGAGCTGTTTTTT.

This clonotype was recorded a few times. This CDR3 fails to terminate in the conserved phenylalanine or tryptophan, so it likely reflects a read error. No DNA is shown, since the ends of the CDR3 on it are uncertain; the CDR3 is the one TCRdb lists. The rearrangement joins TRBV7-8 to TRBJ2-5; TRBD1, the table's D call, lacks a check against the DNA. Per germline, CDR1 SGHVS and CDR2 FQNEAQ. A total of 9 residues make up the CDR3, ends included. The CDR3 sequence is CASSYPGNI.

A few counts support this clonotype. The chain recombines TRBV24-1 with TRBJ1-2; TRBD1 is a possible D gene (5 bases). The ends were cut back, 3 bases at V and 2 bases at J, with 9 bases in the middle. The CDR3 consists of 14 residues. Germline assignment: CDR1 KGHDR and CDR2 SFDVKD. The CDR3: CATSDLTVNYGYTF. As DNA, the CDR3 is TGTGCCACCAGTGATCTGACAGTAAACTATGGCTACACCTTC.

CDR3 nucleotide sequence: TGTGCCAGCAGCTCTCAGGGGTTTGGCACCGGGGAGCTGTTTTTT. It translates to CASSSQGFGTGELFF. This chain uses TRBV7-7 with TRBJ2-2, with D tentatively TRBD1 (6 bases). Trimming took off 4 bases at V and 4 bases at J, with 13 bases between the two ends. The CDR3 length is 15 residues. Germline V gene lookup returns CDR1 SSHAT and CDR2 FNYEAQ (reference sequence).

The chain's CDR3 is CASSPSGGAEDTQYF. DNA of the CDR3: TGTGCCAGCAGTCCTAGCGGGGGGGCTGAAGATACGCAGTATTTT. The genes are TRBV7-2 and TRBJ2-3, with 12 bases aligning to TRBD2. CDR1 SGHTA and CDR2 FQGNSA come from the germline V gene. Trimming took 6 bases from V and 5 from J; bases not matched to a gene: 6. The CDR3 length is 15 residues.

This clonotype turned up a few times. J is TRBJ2-5 and V is TRBV7-2; TRBD2 matches at 11 bases. The CDR3 is 16 residues long. V lost 5 bases to trimming and J lost 4 bases; unmatched junction nucleotides: 9. Germline values: CDR1 SGHTA, CDR2 FQGNSA. CDR3 amino acids: CASSISSGGLRETQYF. The CDR3 DNA is TGTGCCAGCAGCATTTCTAGCGGGGGGCTCAGAGAGACCCAGTACTTC.

V usage is TRBV11-2 and J usage is TRBJ2-3; D might be TRBD2 (6 bases). Trimming removed 5 bases from V and 2 bases from J, with 17 bases in between. Germline values: CDR1 SGHAT, CDR2 FQNNGV. This CDR3 comprises 16 residues. The CDR3 reads CASSPNAGTNTDTQYF. As DNA, the CDR3 is TGTGCCAGCAGCCCAAACGCGGGGACGAACACAGATACGCAGTATTTT.

This clonotype appeared a few times. The genes are TRBV5-1 and TRBJ2-3; tentative D call: TRBD2 (5 bases). CDR3 length equals 15 residues. The ends were cut back, 3 bases at V and 2 bases at J, with 13 bases in the middle. The germline gives CDR1 SGHRS, CDR2 YFSETQ. CDR3 region: CASSSGLNPTDTQYF. The DNA for the CDR3 is TGCGCCAGCAGCTCCGGACTGAACCCCACAGATACGCAGTATTTT.

This clonotype was seen a handful of times. The chain couples TRBV7-6 to TRBJ1-3; TRBD1 agrees at 9 bases. The CDR3 has 15 residues. Per the germline V gene, CDR1 is SGHVS and CDR2 is FNYEAQ. The ends lost 5 bases at V and 3 bases at J; junction bases unmatched: 5. The CDR3 region has the DNA TGTGCCAGCAGCCCCACAGGGGGCTATGGAAACACCATATATTTT. Residues: CASSPTGGYGNTIYF. Drawing the rest from reference TRBV7-6 and TRBJ1-3, the complete variable domain is GAGVSQSPRYKVTKRGQDVALRCDPISGHVSLYWYRQALGQGPEFLTYFNYEAQQDKSGLPNDRFSAERPEGSISTLTIQRTEQRDSAMYRCASSPTGGYGNTIYFGEGSWLTVV.

In this sample, this clonotype turned up many times. This sequence joins TRBV5-1 and TRBJ2-2, with D perhaps TRBD2 (5 bases). The germline V gene has CDR1 SGHRS and CDR2 YFSETQ. V gave up 2 bases and J gave up 6 bases, with 14 bases separating them. CDR3 length: 15 residues. The CDR3 DNA reads as TGCGCCAGCAGCTTAGATCGGCTAGCCCCCGGGGAGCTGTTTTTT. Amino acid sequence: CASSLDRLAPGELFF. Full variable domain (missing parts from reference TRBV5-1 and TRBJ2-2): KAGVTQTPRYLIKTRGQQVTLSCSPISGHRSVSWYQQTPGQGLQFLFEYFSETQRNKGNFPGRFSGRQFSNSRSEMNVSTLELGDSALYLCASSLDRLAPGELFFGEGSRLTVL.

A word on this clonotype: Lacking the conserved final phenylalanine or tryptophan, this CDR3 likely reflects a read error. The chain uses TRBV19 and TRBJ2-6; D gene unclear. V was shortened by 1 base and J by 2 bases, with 6 bases between the two germline ends. Germline V gives CDR1 LNHDA, CDR2 SQIVND (reference sequence). CDR3 length: 15 residues. The CDR3 DNA follows: TGTGCCAGTAGTATAGTTGATACTGGGGCCAACGTCCTGACTCTC. Protein product: CASSIVDTGANVLTL.

This clonotype has only one observation. The chain employs TRBV20-1 and TRBJ2-1, with 10 positions matching TRBD2. The CDR3 runs to 14 residues. With V trimmed by 4 bases and J by 6 bases, 6 bases remained unmatched. Germline CDR1 DFQATT, CDR2 SNEGSKA (reference sequence). The CDR3 reads CSAIPSGRLNEQFF. The CDR3 nucleotides are TGCAGTGCTATCCCTAGCGGGAGACTCAATGAGCAGTTCTTC.

This clonotype was detected only a few times. V and J are TRBV6-2 or TRBV6-3 and TRBJ1-5; D not resolved. Deletions cut 1 base from V and 5 bases from J, with 9 bases between. CDR1 MNHEY and CDR2 SVGEGT come from the germline V gene. This CDR3 has 14 amino acids. CDR3 loop: CASSYLRSHQPQHF. CDR3 nucleotide sequence: TGTGCCAGCAGTTACTTGAGGAGTCATCAGCCCCAGCATTTT.

This clonotype was detected a few times. This chain connects TRBV4-1 to TRBJ1-2; no clear D gene. The CDR3 has 12 amino acids. The V and J ends lost 4 bases and 5 bases respectively, with 8 bases between them. The germline gives CDR1 MGHRA, CDR2 YSYEKL. The CDR3 sequence: CASSRSGYGYTF. The CDR3 DNA reads as TGCGCCAGCAGCCGCTCGGGTTATGGCTACACCTTC.

This chain uses TRBV4-3 with TRBJ1-1; no reliable D call. Trimming removed 0 bases from V and 0 bases from J, with 8 bases in between. Germline CDR1 reads LGHNA; CDR2 reads YSLEER. The CDR3 is made up of 15 amino acids. The DNA for the CDR3 is TGCGCCAGCAGCCAAGATACATGGGTGAACACTGAAGCTTTCTTT. It specifies CASSQDTWVNTEAFF.

This clonotype has more than one count but fewer than ten. The chain carries TRBV7-2 and TRBJ1-5; tentative D call: TRBD1 (5 bases). CDR1 is SGHTA and CDR2 is FQGNSA in the germline V gene. The CDR3 consists of 15 residues. V was trimmed by 1 base and J by 3 bases, leaving 10 bases between them. The CDR3 here is CASSLGFGANQPQHF. The CDR3 DNA sequence: TGTGCCAGCAGCTTAGGGTTCGGGGCCAATCAGCCCCAGCATTTT. Complete variable domain (other parts from reference TRBV7-2 and TRBJ1-5): GAGVSQSPSNKVTEKGKDVELRCDPISGHTALYWYRQSLGQGLEFLIYFQGNSAPDKSGLPSDRFSAERTGGSVSTLTIQRTQQEDSAVYLCASSLGFGANQPQHFGDGTRLSIL.

DNA of the CDR3: TGTGCCAGCAGCGTAGGAACAGACAATGAGCAGTTCTTC. It specifies CASSVGTDNEQFF. The V gene is TRBV9, the J gene TRBJ2-1; D remains ambiguous. Germline CDR1 is SGDLS and CDR2 is YYNGEE. Trimming took 0 bases from V and 5 from J, leaving 6 bases between them. This CDR3 is 13 amino acids long.

This clonotype was seen a handful of times. The V and J genes are TRBV2 and TRBJ2-7, with D tentatively TRBD1 (6 bases). The V gene's germline CDR1 is SNHLY and CDR2 FYNNEI. V was clipped by 2 bases and J by 6 bases, with 8 bases between them. The CDR3 length is 12 residues. The CDR3 coding sequence is TGTGCCAGCAGTGAACAGGGGAGCGAGCAGTACGTC. It encodes CASSEQGSEQYV.